This TCR beta chain was sequenced in a study of shared clonotypes between healthy human individuals. Study-wide findings and caveats: Memory subsets generally showed lower estimated richness than naive subsets. Specimens sampled were limited to blood, with tissue repertoires likely differing. It was observed that roughly 5.4% of naive CD4 clonotypes were shared across several donors. Incompleteness in sorted-subset sequencing, despite large depth, was shown by rarefaction.

Looked up from germline, CDR1 is KGHSH and CDR2 is LQKENI. The CDR3 extends over 13 amino acids. Losses at the gene ends were 10 bases for V and 1 base for J; bases not matched to a gene: 6. The naive CD8 population came from CD45RO-negative cells selected for CCR7, without terminally differentiated effector memory CD45RA+ cells. Concerning this clone itself: Its antigen is still unknown.

Generated by immunoSEQ multiplex PCR, the TCRdb table keeps only in-frame clones and is missing some. Of around 1.9 million clones listed, just over 90% are singletons. The sequenced sample was naive CD8+ T cells from PBMCs. This receptor was obtained from a man younger than 35 in good health. Some clones in this sample may be carry-over from other donors' samples. V usage is TRBV18 and J usage is TRBJ1-1, with TRBD1 identical over 7 bases. CDR3 amino acids: CATITGENTEAFF. The CDR3 DNA reads as TGTGCCACGATTACAGGGGAGAACACTGAAGCTTTCTTT.